This T cell receptor (beta chain) was profiled in a study of tissue T cells after allogeneic stem cell transplantation. Study-wide background: This research-autopsy study prospectively enrolled adult allogeneic hematopoietic cell transplant recipients with steroid-refractory graft-versus-host disease. CD3+ T cells were flow-sorted when enough cells; otherwise DNA extracted directly. Of the grafts for graft-versus-host disease patients, several were unmodified and three CD34-selected. Study results and limitations: Some tissue clones might be persisting host cells; their alloreactivity or antigen specificity was not determined.

On this clone: Its antigen is unknown.

This table comes from immunoSEQ multiplex PCR, and its TCRdb copy is limited to in-frame clones, with some not included. The sample consists of 25,000 to 30,000 clones, 91% of them appearing once. The specimen was blood, collected before transplantation. The TCR originated in a male donor aged 60 or over who later had graft-versus-host disease after an allogeneic stem cell transplant.

The chain's CDR3 is CASSEPGLNTEAFF. The CDR3 region has the DNA TGCGCCAGCAGTGAGCCCGGGTTGAACACTGAAGCTTTCTTT. The J gene is TRBJ1-1, the V gene TRBV10-1; D is unclear. This CDR3 contains 14 residues. Trimming took 2 bases from V and 0 from J, leaving 7 bases between them. The germline V gene has CDR1 WNHNN and CDR2 SYGVQD (reference sequence).